This TCR beta chain originates from a study of chronic HIV infection and antiretroviral therapy (dated by TCRdb to about 2015). Concerning this clonotype itself: Its antigen remains unidentified. No base qualities exist here, and no much larger clone lies one base off it.

Library prep was done by 5' RACE. The sequencer was an Illumina MiSeq. TCRdb reworked the public reads: Q25 trimming with fastp, MiXCR clone assembly, productive beta chains retained. Records with the same CDR3 protein are collapsed into one entry carrying the most frequent genes and DNA. The sample table shows some 37,000 distinct CDR3 sequences, and about 8.1% are seen once. The biggest ten clones account for 2.9% of the sample. CDR1 and CDR2 (SQVTM, ANQGSEA) derive from the germline V gene. From the cysteine up to the phenylalanine, the CDR3 has a length of 13 residues. Only the CDR3 DNA stays, 39 bases, in frame from base 1. For this chain, trimming is 5 bases at the V end and 5 bases at the J end, and the number of junction bases without a gene match is 5.

The origin of this receptor is an adult who had HIV and had not received antiretroviral therapy, or was an uninfected healthy control (not recorded which). Recombination linked TRBV29-1 to TRBJ2-1; 8 middle bases align to TRBD2. The specimen was peripheral blood. The bases read TGCAGCGTTCTGCTAGCGGGCCACAATGAGCAGTTCTTC. This gives the protein CSVLLAGHNEQFF.